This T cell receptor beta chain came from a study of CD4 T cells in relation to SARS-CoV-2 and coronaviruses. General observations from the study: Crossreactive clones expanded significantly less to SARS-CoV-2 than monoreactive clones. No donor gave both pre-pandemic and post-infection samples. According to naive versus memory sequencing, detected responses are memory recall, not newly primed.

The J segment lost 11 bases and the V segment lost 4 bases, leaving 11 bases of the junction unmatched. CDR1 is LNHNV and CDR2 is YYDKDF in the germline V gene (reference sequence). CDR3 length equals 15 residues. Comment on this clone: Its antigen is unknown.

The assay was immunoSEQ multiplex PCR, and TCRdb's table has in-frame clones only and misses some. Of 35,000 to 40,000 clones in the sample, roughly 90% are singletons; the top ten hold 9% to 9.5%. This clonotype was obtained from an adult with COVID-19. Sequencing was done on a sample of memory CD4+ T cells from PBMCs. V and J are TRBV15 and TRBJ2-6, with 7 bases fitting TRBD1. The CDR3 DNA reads TGTGCCACCAGCACAGATGCCGGGACAGTTCACGTCCTGACTTTC. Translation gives CATSTDAGTVHVLTF.